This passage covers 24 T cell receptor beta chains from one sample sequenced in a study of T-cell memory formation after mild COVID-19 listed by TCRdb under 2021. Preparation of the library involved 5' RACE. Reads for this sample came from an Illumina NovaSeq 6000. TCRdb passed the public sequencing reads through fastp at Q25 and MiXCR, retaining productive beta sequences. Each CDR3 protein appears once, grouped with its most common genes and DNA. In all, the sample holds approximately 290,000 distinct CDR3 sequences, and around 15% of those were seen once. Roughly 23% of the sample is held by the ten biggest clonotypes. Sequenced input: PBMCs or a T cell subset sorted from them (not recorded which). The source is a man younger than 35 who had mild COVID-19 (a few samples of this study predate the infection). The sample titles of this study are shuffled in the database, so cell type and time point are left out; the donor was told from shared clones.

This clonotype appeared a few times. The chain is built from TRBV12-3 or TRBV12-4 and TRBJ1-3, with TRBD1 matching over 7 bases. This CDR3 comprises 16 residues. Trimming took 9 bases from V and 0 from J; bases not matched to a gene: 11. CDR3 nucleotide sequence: TGTGCCAGAACGGAATTGACAGGGTACTCTGGAAACACCATATATTTT. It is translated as CARTELTGYSGNTIYF.

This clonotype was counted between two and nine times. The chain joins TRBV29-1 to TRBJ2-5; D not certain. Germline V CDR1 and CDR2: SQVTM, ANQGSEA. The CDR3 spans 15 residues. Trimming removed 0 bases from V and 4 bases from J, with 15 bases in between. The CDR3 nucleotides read TGCAGCGTTGAAGATCGGGCAGCCGAAGGAGAGACCCAGTACTTC. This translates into CSVEDRAAEGETQYF.

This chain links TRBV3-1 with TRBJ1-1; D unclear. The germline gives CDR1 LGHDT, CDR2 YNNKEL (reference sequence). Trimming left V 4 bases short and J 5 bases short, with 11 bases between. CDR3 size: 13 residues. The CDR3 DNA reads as TGTGCCAGCAGCCGAGAGGGAAGGACTGAAGCTTTCTTT. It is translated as CASSREGRTEAFF.

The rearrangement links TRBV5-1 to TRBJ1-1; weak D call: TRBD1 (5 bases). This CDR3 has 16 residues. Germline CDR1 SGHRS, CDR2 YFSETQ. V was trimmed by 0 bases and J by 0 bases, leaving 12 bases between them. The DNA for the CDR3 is TGCGCCAGCAGCTTGGAGGGCGGGGGACTGAACACTGAAGCTTTCTTT. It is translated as CASSLEGGGLNTEAFF. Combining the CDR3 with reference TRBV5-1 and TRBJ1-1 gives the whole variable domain KAGVTQTPRYLIKTRGQQVTLSCSPISGHRSVSWYQQTPGQGLQFLFEYFSETQRNKGNFPGRFSGRQFSNSRSEMNVSTLELGDSALYLCASSLEGGGLNTEAFFGQGTRLTVV.

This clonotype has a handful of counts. Here the CDR3 DNA reads TGTGCCAGCAGTTTAGGAATAACAGGGGGAGCTTTCTTT. Encoded protein: CASSLGITGGAFF. The gene calls are TRBV12-3 or TRBV12-4 and TRBJ1-1; 8 bases map to TRBD1. The CDR3 has 13 amino acids. J lost 10 bases, V lost 1 base, and 5 bases had no gene match.

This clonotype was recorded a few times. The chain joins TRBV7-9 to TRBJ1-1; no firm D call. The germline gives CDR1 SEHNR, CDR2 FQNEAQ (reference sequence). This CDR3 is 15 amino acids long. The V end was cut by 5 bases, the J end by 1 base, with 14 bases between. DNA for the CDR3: TGTGCCAGCAGCGCAACCGGGAGACCGAACACTGAAGCTTTCTTT. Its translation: CASSATGRPNTEAFF.

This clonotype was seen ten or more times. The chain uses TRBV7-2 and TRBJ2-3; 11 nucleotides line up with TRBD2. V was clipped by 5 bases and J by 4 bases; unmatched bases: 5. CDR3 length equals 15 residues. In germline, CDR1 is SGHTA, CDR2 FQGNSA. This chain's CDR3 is CASSPGTSGADTQYF. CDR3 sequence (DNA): TGTGCCAGCAGCCCCGGGACTAGCGGCGCAGATACGCAGTATTTT.

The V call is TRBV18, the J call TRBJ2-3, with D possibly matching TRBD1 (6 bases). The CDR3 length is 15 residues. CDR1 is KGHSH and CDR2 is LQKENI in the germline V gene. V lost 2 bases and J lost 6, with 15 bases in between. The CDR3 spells CASSPNQGSLDTQYF. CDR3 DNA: TGTGCCAGCTCACCAAACCAGGGGAGCCTTGATACGCAGTATTTT.

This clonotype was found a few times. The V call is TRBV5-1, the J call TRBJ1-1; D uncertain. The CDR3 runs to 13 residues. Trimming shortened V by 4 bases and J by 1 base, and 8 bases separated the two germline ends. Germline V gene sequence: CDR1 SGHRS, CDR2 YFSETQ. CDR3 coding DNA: TGCGCCAGCAGCGTGGACCAGAACACTGAAGCTTTCTTT. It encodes CASSVDQNTEAFF.

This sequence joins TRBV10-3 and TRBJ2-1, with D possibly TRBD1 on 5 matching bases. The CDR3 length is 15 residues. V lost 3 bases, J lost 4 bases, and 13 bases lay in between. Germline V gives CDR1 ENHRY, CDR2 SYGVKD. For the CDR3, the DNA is TGTGCCATCAGTGAAAGGGCAGGGCTGTACAATGAGCAGTTCTTC. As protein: CAISERAGLYNEQFF.

CDR3 loop: CASRFGVGGTGEQFF. Here the CDR3 DNA reads TGTGCCAGTCGCTTCGGGGTCGGGGGGACCGGTGAGCAGTTCTTC. The chain uses TRBV19 and TRBJ2-1; TRBD2 aligns across 7 bases. In germline, CDR1 is LNHDA, CDR2 SQIVND (reference sequence). CDR3 length: 15 amino acids. The junction had 16 bases not matched to a gene; V was cut back by 8 bases and J by 9 bases.

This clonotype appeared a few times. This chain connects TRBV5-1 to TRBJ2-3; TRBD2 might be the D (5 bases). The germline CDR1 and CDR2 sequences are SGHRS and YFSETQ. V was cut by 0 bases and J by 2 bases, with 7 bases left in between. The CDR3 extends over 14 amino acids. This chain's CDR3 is CASSLGEITDTQYF. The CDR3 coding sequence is TGCGCCAGCAGCTTGGGGGAGATCACAGATACGCAGTATTTT.

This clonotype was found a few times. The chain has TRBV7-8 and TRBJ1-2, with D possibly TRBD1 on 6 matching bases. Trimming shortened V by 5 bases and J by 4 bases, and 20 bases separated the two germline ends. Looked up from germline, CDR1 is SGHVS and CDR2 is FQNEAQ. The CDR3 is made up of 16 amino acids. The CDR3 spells CASSLTRGGIPYGYTF. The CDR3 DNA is TGTGCCAGCAGCCTTACAAGAGGGGGGATACCCTATGGCTACACCTTC.

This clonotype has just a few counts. The CDR3 DNA is TGTGCCAGCAGTTACCTAGCGGGGCGGCAAGAGACCCAGTACTTC. It encodes CASSYLAGRQETQYF. The V gene is TRBV6-5, the J gene TRBJ2-5; 9 positions match TRBD2. Losses at the gene ends were 2 bases for V and 2 bases for J; bases not matched to a gene: 3. From germline, CDR1 is MNHEY and CDR2 SVGAGI. The CDR3 extends over 15 amino acids.

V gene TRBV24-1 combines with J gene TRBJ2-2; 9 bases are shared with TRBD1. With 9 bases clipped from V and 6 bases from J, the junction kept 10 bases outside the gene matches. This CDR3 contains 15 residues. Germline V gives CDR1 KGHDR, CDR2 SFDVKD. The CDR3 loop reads CATRPGTGLAGELFF. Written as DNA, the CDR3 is TGTGCCACCCGTCCCGGGACAGGGTTGGCCGGGGAGCTGTTTTTT.

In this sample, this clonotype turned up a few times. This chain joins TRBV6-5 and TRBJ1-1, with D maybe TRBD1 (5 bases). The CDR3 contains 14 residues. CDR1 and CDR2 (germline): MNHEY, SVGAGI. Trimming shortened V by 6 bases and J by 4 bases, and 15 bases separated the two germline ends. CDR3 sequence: CASRSGGAGTEAFF. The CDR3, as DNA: TGTGCCAGCAGGTCGGGAGGGGCGGGCACTGAAGCTTTCTTT.

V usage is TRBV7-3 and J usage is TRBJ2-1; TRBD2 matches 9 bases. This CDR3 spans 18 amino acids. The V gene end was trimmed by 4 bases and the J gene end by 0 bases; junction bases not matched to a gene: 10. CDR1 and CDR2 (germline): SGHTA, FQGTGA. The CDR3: CASSSRPRGGSSYNEQFF. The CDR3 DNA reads TGTGCCAGCAGCTCCCGTCCGCGGGGGGGTAGCTCCTACAATGAGCAGTTCTTC.

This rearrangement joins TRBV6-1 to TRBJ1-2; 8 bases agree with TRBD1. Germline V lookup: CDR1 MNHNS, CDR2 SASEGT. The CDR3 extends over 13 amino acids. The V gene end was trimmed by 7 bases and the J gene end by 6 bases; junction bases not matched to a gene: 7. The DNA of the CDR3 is TGTGCCAGCACTTTACCGGACAGGGATGGCTACACCTTC. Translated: CASTLPDRDGYTF.

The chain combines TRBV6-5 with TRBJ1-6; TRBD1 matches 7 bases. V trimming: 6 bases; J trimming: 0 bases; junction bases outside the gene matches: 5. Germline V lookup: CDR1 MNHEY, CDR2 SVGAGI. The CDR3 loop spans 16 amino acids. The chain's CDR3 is CASSRRDSSYNSPLHF. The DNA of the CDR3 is TGTGCCAGCAGCCGCCGGGACAGCTCCTATAATTCACCCCTCCACTTT.

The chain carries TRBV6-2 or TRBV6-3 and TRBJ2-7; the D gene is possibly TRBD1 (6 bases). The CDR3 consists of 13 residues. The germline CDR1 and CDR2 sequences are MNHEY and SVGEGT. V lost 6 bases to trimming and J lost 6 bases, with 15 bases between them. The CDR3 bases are TGTGCCAGCAGCCCCCGACAGGTCGGCGAGCAGTACGTC. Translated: CASSPRQVGEQYV.

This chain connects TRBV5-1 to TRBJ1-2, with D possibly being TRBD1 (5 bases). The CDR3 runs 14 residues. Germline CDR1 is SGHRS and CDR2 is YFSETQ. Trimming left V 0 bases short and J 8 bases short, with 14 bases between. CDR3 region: CASSLEVTANGYTF. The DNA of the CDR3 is TGCGCCAGCAGCTTGGAGGTGACAGCAAACGGCTACACCTTC.

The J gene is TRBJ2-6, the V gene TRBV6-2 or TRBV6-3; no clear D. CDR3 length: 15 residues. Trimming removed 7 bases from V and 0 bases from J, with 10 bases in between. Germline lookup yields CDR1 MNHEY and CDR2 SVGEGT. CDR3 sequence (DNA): TGTGCCAGCATCTGGGCAGCCTCTGGGGCCAACGTCCTGACTTTC. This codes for CASIWAASGANVLTF.

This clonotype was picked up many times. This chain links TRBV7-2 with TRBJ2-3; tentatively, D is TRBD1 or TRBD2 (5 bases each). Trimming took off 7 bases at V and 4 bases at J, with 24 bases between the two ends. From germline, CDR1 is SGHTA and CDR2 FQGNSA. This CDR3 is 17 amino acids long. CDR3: CASTQISGRPDADTQYF. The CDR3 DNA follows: TGTGCCAGCACCCAGATTTCGGGACGCCCAGACGCAGATACGCAGTATTTT. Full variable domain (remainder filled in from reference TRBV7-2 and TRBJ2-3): GAGVSQSPSNKVTEKGKDVELRCDPISGHTALYWYRQSLGQGLEFLIYFQGNSAPDKSGLPSDRFSAERTGGSVSTLTIQRTQQEDSAVYLCASTQISGRPDADTQYFGPGTRLTVL.

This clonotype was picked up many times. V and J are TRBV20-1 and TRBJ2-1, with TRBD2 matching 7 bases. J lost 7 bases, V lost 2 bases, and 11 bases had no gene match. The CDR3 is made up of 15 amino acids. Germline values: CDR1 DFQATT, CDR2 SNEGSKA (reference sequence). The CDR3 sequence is CSARFSYRGVNEQFF. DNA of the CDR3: TGCAGTGCTAGATTCTCCTACCGGGGGGTGAATGAGCAGTTCTTC.